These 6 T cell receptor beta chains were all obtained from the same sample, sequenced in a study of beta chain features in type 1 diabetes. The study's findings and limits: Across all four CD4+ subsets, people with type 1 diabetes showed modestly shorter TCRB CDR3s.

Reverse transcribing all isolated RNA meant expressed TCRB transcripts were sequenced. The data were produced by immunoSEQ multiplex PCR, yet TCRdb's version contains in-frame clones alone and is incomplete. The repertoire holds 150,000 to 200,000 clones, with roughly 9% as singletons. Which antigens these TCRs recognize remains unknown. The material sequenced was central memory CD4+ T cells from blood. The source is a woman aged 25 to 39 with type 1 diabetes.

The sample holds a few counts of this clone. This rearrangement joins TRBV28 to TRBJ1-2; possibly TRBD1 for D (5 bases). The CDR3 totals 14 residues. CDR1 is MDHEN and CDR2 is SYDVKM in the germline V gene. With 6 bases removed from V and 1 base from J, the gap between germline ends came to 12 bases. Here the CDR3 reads CASRNPGNNYGYTF. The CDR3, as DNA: TGTGCCAGCAGAAACCCAGGGAATAACTATGGCTACACCTTC.

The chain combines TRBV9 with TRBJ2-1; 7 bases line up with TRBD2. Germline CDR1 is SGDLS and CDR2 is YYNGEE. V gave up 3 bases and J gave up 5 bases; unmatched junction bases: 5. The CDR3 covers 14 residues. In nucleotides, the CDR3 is TGTGCCAGCAGCGCAAGCGGGACCCACAATGAGCAGTTCTTC. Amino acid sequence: CASSASGTHNEQFF.

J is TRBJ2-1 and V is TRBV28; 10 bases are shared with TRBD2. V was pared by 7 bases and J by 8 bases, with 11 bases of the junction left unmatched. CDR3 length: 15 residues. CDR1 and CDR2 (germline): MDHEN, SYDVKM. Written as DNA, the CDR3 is TGTGCCAGCAATACGGGGGCTAGCGGGAGCCATGAGCAGTTCTTC. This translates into CASNTGASGSHEQFF.

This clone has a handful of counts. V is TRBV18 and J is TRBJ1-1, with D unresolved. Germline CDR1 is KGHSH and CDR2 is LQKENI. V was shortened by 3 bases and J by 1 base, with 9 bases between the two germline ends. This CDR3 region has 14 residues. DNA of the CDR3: TGTGCCAGCTCACCTGCCGGAGGGAACACTGAAGCTTTCTTT. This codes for CASSPAGGNTEAFF.

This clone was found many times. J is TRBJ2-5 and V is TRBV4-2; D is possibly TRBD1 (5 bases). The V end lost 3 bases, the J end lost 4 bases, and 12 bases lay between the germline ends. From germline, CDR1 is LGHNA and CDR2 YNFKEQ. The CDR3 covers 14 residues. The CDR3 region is CASSHQGFTETQYF. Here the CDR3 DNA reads TGTGCCAGCAGCCATCAGGGTTTTACAGAGACCCAGTACTTC.

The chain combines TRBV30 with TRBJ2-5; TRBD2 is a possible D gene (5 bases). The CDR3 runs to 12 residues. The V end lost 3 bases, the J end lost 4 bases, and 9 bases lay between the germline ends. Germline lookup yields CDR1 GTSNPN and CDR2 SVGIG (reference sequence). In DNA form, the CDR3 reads TGTGCCTGGAGCGGTGGAGGAGAGACCCAGTACTTC. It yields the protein CAWSGGGETQYF.